This TCR beta chain is drawn from a study of beta chain features in type 1 diabetes. V dropped 7 bases and J dropped 1 base, with 12 bases sitting between them. The CDR3 length is 14 residues. The germline CDR1 and CDR2 sequences are MNHNY and SVGAGI (reference sequence). In its sample, this clone was seen a few times. Its antigen remains unidentified. Study findings and constraints: Sequencing the cDNA could make cells with high TCR expression show up more than they should.

The authors reverse transcribed all of the isolated RNA, so sequencing captured expressed TCRB transcripts. Produced via immunoSEQ multiplex PCR; TCRdb's table is partial and in-frame only. The table has some 63,000 clones, about 55% seen once. The TCR sequence derives from a woman younger than 30 in good health. The specimen sequenced was Tregs from blood. This chain links TRBV6-6 with TRBJ2-3; D is possibly TRBD2 (6 bases). CDR3 sequence: CASTNGGGTDTQYF. Written as DNA, the CDR3 is TGTGCCAGCACCAACGGAGGGGGCACAGATACGCAGTATTTT.